A single sample gave rise to the 29 T cell receptor beta chains below, sequenced in a study of vaccination effects on CD4 cells after COVID-19. Following culture for approximately ten days, CD4+ T cells were isolated. No antigen is known for these receptors. Clones were sequenced by immunoSEQ multiplex PCR, and TCRdb holds only the in-frame ones, with some missing. In the table there are fewer than 75,000 clones, around 77% of which are singletons. The material sequenced was CD4+ T cells from PBMCs cultured without peptide, taken before COVID-19 vaccination. These receptor sequences come from a human donor who received a COVID-19 vaccine.

The count of this clone is one. The chain carries TRBV6-6 and TRBJ1-1, with a weak D call TRBD1 (5 bases). Trimming removed 4 bases from V and 0 bases from J, with 6 bases in between. Germline V gene data show CDR1 as MNHNY and CDR2 as SVGAGI (reference sequence). The length of the CDR3 is 13 residues. The CDR3 is CASSSTVNTEAFF. Here the CDR3 DNA reads TGTGCCAGCAGTTCGACAGTGAACACTGAAGCTTTCTTT.

This clone has more than one count but fewer than ten. The genes are TRBV6-1 and TRBJ2-5; no definite D call. This CDR3 is 16 amino acids long. With 3 bases removed from V and 2 bases from J, the gap between germline ends came to 16 bases. CDR1 and CDR2 from the germline V gene are MNHNS and SASEGT. The CDR3 loop is CASSEGFGRIQETQYF. In DNA form, the CDR3 reads TGTGCCAGCAGTGAGGGTTTTGGACGGATTCAAGAGACCCAGTACTTC.

This clone was observed a few times. The chain is built from TRBV9 and TRBJ2-5, with D possibly being TRBD1 (5 bases). Trimming left V 0 bases short and J 4 bases short, with 10 bases between. The CDR3 totals 14 residues. CDR1 and CDR2 from the germline V gene are SGDLS and YYNGEE. The DNA of the CDR3 is TGTGCCAGCAGCGTAGAACAGGACCCAGAGACCCAGTACTTC. It is translated as CASSVEQDPETQYF.

This sequence joins TRBV6-1 and TRBJ2-5; 12 nucleotides align to TRBD2. CDR1 and CDR2 from the germline V gene are MNHNS and SASEGT. J was trimmed by 2 bases and V by 2 bases; bases with no gene match: 0. The CDR3 runs to 15 residues. The DNA of the CDR3 is TGTGCCAGCAGTGAACTAGCGGGGGGGCAAGAGACCCAGTACTTC. Protein product: CASSELAGGQETQYF.

Worth noting for this clone: Other DNA sequences in this specimen translate into the identical CDR3. This CDR3 is CASSPGGAGTDTQYF. The DNA for the CDR3 is TGTGCCAGTAGTCCGGGGGGGGCGGGCACAGATACGCAGTATTTT. V gene TRBV19 combines with J gene TRBJ2-3, with TRBD2 matching over 8 bases. The CDR3 runs to 15 residues. Germline V CDR1 and CDR2: LNHDA, SQIVND (reference sequence). V shed 5 bases and J 1 base; nucleotides not matched to a gene: 5.

This CDR3 is CASSSTGWPDTQYF. CDR3 nucleotides: TGCGCCAGCAGCTCAACAGGGTGGCCAGATACGCAGTATTTT. The chain links TRBV5-1 to TRBJ2-3; D is perhaps TRBD1 (6 bases). V lost 3 bases and J 4 bases, leaving 12 bases between the germline ends. Looked up from germline, CDR1 is SGHRS and CDR2 is YFSETQ. The CDR3 consists of 14 residues. Combining the CDR3 with reference TRBV5-1 and TRBJ2-3 gives the whole variable domain KAGVTQTPRYLIKTRGQQVTLSCSPISGHRSVSWYQQTPGQGLQFLFEYFSETQRNKGNFPGRFSGRQFSNSRSEMNVSTLELGDSALYLCASSSTGWPDTQYFGPGTRLTVL.

The rearrangement links TRBV7-2 to TRBJ2-3, with TRBD2 matching 7 bases. This CDR3 spans 15 amino acids. Trimming cost V 10 bases and J 2 bases; bases outside gene matches: 12. CDR1 is SGHTA and CDR2 is FQGNSA in the germline V gene. The CDR3 loop reads CATTVGRGTTDTQYF. CDR3 sequence (DNA): TGTGCCACTACCGTAGGGCGGGGGACCACAGATACGCAGTATTTT. Full variable domain (outside the CDR3, taken from reference TRBV7-2 and TRBJ2-3): GAGVSQSPSNKVTEKGKDVELRCDPISGHTALYWYRQSLGQGLEFLIYFQGNSAPDKSGLPSDRFSAERTGGSVSTLTIQRTQQEDSAVYLCATTVGRGTTDTQYFGPGTRLTVL.

The chain employs TRBV4-1 and TRBJ1-1; D may be TRBD1 (6 bases). Trimming removed 3 bases at V and 4 bases at J, with 24 bases between. Germline V gene lookup returns CDR1 MGHRA and CDR2 YSYEKL. The CDR3 contains 18 residues. The CDR3 region is CASSHPQGGGELGTEAFF. In DNA form, the CDR3 reads TGCGCCAGCAGCCACCCACAGGGCGGGGGGGAACTAGGCACTGAAGCTTTCTTT.

In this sample, this clone turned up a few times. The chain uses TRBV19 and TRBJ2-7, with 9 nucleotides matching TRBD2. Trimming cost V 10 bases and J 5 bases; bases outside gene matches: 24. This CDR3 has 18 amino acids. CDR1 is LNHDA, CDR2 SQIVND, per germline (reference sequence). CDR3 sequence (DNA): TGTGCCAACCGGGGGAAGCAAGCGGGGGGCCGTGTTAAAAACGAGCAGTACGTC. It specifies CANRGKQAGGRVKNEQYV.

V usage is TRBV18 and J usage is TRBJ1-1; no clear D gene. CDR3 length: 16 amino acids. Between the trimmed V and J ends, which lost 3 bases and 0 bases, there was a span of 14 bases. Germline V gene sequence: CDR1 KGHSH, CDR2 LQKENI. The CDR3 coding sequence is TGTGCCAGCTCACCGCTCGATAAGGTTGTGAACACTGAAGCTTTCTTT. Amino acid sequence: CASSPLDKVVNTEAFF.

V gene TRBV3-1 (or the pseudogene TRBV3-2) combines with J gene TRBJ1-2, with D uncertain. Germline CDR1 LGHDT, CDR2 YNNKEL (reference sequence). This CDR3 region has 14 residues. With 1 base removed from V and 8 bases from J, the gap between germline ends came to 14 bases. The CDR3 DNA follows: TGTGCCAGCAGCCAAGCTCGGTCGGGGTGGGGCTACACCTTC. Protein sequence: CASSQARSGWGYTF.

The CDR3 sequence is CASSLGPGETGEKLFF. CDR3 DNA sequence: TGTGCCAGCAGCTTAGGGCCCGGTGAAACGGGCGAAAAACTGTTTTTT. The V call is TRBV7-2, the J call TRBJ1-4, with no clear D. This CDR3 spans 16 amino acids. Germline CDR1 reads SGHTA; CDR2 reads FQGNSA. The V and J ends lost 1 base and 8 bases respectively, with 17 bases between them.

This clone occurred a few times. The chain uses TRBV5-4 and TRBJ2-3; 11 nucleotides agree with TRBD2. The V segment lost 0 bases and the J segment 2 bases; nucleotides outside the gene matches: 2. CDR1 and CDR2 (germline): SGHNT, YYREEE (reference sequence). This CDR3 is 16 amino acids long. CDR3 in DNA: TGTGCCAGCAGCTTGGGACTAGCGGGGAACACAGATACGCAGTATTTT. It translates to CASSLGLAGNTDTQYF.

Written as DNA, the CDR3 is TGTGCCAGCAGTGGACAGCTGAACACTGAAGCTTTCTTT. It translates to CASSGQLNTEAFF. The genes are TRBV5-6 and TRBJ1-1, with D maybe TRBD1 (6 bases). The V gene lost 5 bases and the J gene lost 0 bases, with 8 bases spanning the gap. The CDR3 spans 13 residues. Per germline, CDR1 SGHDT and CDR2 YYEEEE.

A single count supports this clone. This chain joins TRBV3-1 (or the pseudogene TRBV3-2) and TRBJ1-5; D is unresolved. Germline CDR1 is LGHDT and CDR2 is YNNKEL (reference sequence). Trimming stripped 0 bases from V and 9 bases from J, with 6 bases between. The CDR3 consists of 12 residues. The CDR3 region is CASSQDRVPQHF. CDR3 sequence (DNA): TGTGCCAGCAGCCAAGATAGGGTGCCCCAGCATTTT.

The V call is TRBV6-2 or TRBV6-3, the J call TRBJ2-1; 8 nucleotides agree with TRBD1. CDR1 is MNHEY and CDR2 is SVGEGT in the germline V gene. Trimming at V came to 6 bases and at J to 8 bases, leaving 15 bases not matched to a gene. The CDR3 has 16 amino acids. Here the CDR3 reads CASSRPGTGQGYEQFF. In DNA form, the CDR3 reads TGTGCCAGCAGCCGCCCAGGGACAGGCCAGGGGTATGAGCAGTTCTTC.

The chain couples TRBV30 to TRBJ1-6; the D is unclear. V was pared by 0 bases and J by 5 bases, with 8 bases between. The CDR3 spans 14 residues. Germline assignment: CDR1 GTSNPN and CDR2 SVGIG (reference sequence). CDR3 sequence: CAWSVDANNSPLHF. The DNA of the CDR3 is TGTGCCTGGAGTGTAGACGCCAATAATTCACCCCTCCACTTT.

This chain connects TRBV5-5 to TRBJ2-1; tentatively, D is TRBD2 (6 bases). The germline CDR1 and CDR2 sequences are SGHKS and YYEKEE (reference sequence). The CDR3 is 11 amino acids. V was clipped by 3 bases and J by 8 bases, with 6 bases between them. CDR3 in DNA: TGTGCCAGCAGCTGGGGGGATGAGCAGTTCTTC. This sequence encodes CASSWGDEQFF. The variable domain in full, with the rest retrieved from reference TRBV5-5 and TRBJ2-1, is DAGVTQSPTHLIKTRGQQVTLRCSPISGHKSVSWYQQVLGQGPQFIFQYYEKEERGRGNFPDRFSARQFPNYSSELNVNALLLGDSALYLCASSWGDEQFFGPGTRLTVL.

V is TRBV5-1 and J is TRBJ2-2; D perhaps matches TRBD1 (6 bases). Germline V gene data show CDR1 as SGHRS and CDR2 as YFSETQ. The CDR3 loop spans 15 amino acids. V lost 3 bases and J lost 0, with 9 bases in between. The CDR3 region is CASSWTATNTGELFF. CDR3 DNA sequence: TGCGCCAGCAGCTGGACAGCTACGAACACCGGGGAGCTGTTTTTT.

The chain uses TRBV6-4 and TRBJ2-1; D gene ambiguous. CDR1 is MRHNA, CDR2 SNTAGT, per germline. The CDR3 extends over 14 amino acids. V was pared by 6 bases and J by 0 bases, with 9 bases between. The CDR3 DNA reads as TGTGCCAGCAGCTTGGAGAGCTCCTACAATGAGCAGTTCTTC. This encodes CASSLESSYNEQFF.

The chain carries TRBV28 and TRBJ1-5, with D possibly TRBD1 on 6 matching bases. The CDR3 contains 14 residues. Trimming left V 6 bases short and J 9 bases short, with 18 bases between. Germline assignment: CDR1 MDHEN and CDR2 SYDVKM. The CDR3 sequence: CASRSRDTDSPQHF. Here the CDR3 DNA reads TGTGCCAGCAGAAGCAGGGACACGGATTCGCCCCAGCATTTT.

The DNA of the CDR3 is TGCAGTGCTAGAGCCGGGGAAGGCTACACCTTC. It specifies CSARAGEGYTF. This sequence joins TRBV20-1 and TRBJ1-2; D ambiguous. The CDR3 sequence is 11 residues long. V dropped 1 base and J dropped 8 bases, with 8 bases sitting between them. The germline gives CDR1 DFQATT, CDR2 SNEGSKA (reference sequence).

Here the CDR3 reads CASSLGSVSASPLHF. CDR3 DNA sequence: TGCGCCAGCAGCTTAGGGAGTGTGAGCGCTTCACCCCTCCACTTT. The chain combines TRBV5-1 with TRBJ1-6, with unresolved D. This CDR3 spans 15 amino acids. Trimming took 2 bases from V and 9 from J, leaving 15 bases between them. The germline gives CDR1 SGHRS, CDR2 YFSETQ.

The V gene is TRBV7-3, the J gene TRBJ1-1; D unclear. The CDR3 loop spans 12 amino acids. Trimming removed 3 bases from V and 8 bases from J, with 10 bases in between. Germline-derived CDR1 and CDR2 are SGHTA and FQGTGA. The CDR3 DNA sequence: TGTGCCAGCAGCTTTGGGAGGGAGGAAGCTTTCTTT. It is translated as CASSFGREEAFF. The full variable domain, rest sourced from reference TRBV7-3 and TRBJ1-1, is GAGVSQTPSNKVTEKGKYVELRCDPISGHTALYWYRQSLGQGPEFLIYFQGTGAADDSGLPNDRFFAVRPEGSVSTLKIQRTERGDSAVYLCASSFGREEAFFGQGTRLTVV.

CDR3 amino acids: CASSLAGLQETQYF. The CDR3 region has the DNA TGTGCCAGCAGCTTAGCGGGACTCCAAGAGACCCAGTACTTC. The gene calls are TRBV7-9 and TRBJ2-5, with D maybe TRBD2 (6 bases). Germline CDR1 and CDR2: SEHNR and FQNEAQ (reference sequence). This CDR3 contains 14 residues. The V end lost 0 bases, the J end lost 1 base, and 6 bases lay between the germline ends.

The chain joins TRBV11-3 to TRBJ2-3; D not resolved. The CDR3 covers 13 residues. The germline V gene has CDR1 SGHNT and CDR2 YENEEA. V lost 5 bases and J lost 6, with 12 bases in between. The CDR3 region is CASSPNTGDTQYF. The CDR3 region has the DNA TGTGCCAGCAGCCCAAATACGGGTGATACGCAGTATTTT. Full variable domain (missing parts from reference TRBV11-3 and TRBJ2-3): EAGVVQSPRYKIIEKKQPVAFWCNPISGHNTLYWYLQNLGQGPELLIRYENEEAVDDSQLPKDRFSAERLKGVDSTLKIQPAELGDSAVYLCASSPNTGDTQYFGPGTRLTVL.

The table lists this clone with a few counts. The chain is built from TRBV9 and TRBJ1-6, with 9 bases identical to TRBD1. Unmatched junction bases numbered 15, after V lost 4 bases and J lost 10 bases. CDR3 length equals 17 residues. Germline CDR1 and CDR2: SGDLS and YYNGEE. CDR3 in DNA: TGTGCCAGCAGCCACCCGAGGGGGGGGACAGGGCCATCACCCCTCCACTTT. Translation: CASSHPRGGTGPSPLHF.

This clone was observed a handful of times. The V gene is TRBV30, the J gene TRBJ2-2, with 11 bases that match TRBD1. Germline V gene lookup returns CDR1 GTSNPN and CDR2 SVGIG (reference sequence). J lost 6 bases, V lost 2 bases, and 5 bases had no gene match. The CDR3 runs to 15 residues. The DNA for the CDR3 is TGTGCCTGGAGTCGGGGGACAGGGGGATCCGGGGAGCTGTTTTTT. Protein: CAWSRGTGGSGELFF. Full variable domain (missing parts from reference TRBV30 and TRBJ2-2): SQTIHQWPATLVQPVGSPLSLECTVEGTSNPNLYWYRQAAGRGLQLLFYSVGIGQISSEVPQNLSASRPQDRQFILSSKKLLLSDSGFYLCAWSRGTGGSGELFFGEGSRLTVL.

The chain recombines TRBV10-2 with TRBJ2-2; no clear D gene. V shed 4 bases and J shed 6 bases, with 12 bases lying between them. Germline V gene lookup returns CDR1 WSHSY and CDR2 SAAADI. The CDR3 sequence is 14 residues long. The DNA for the CDR3 is TGCGCCAGCAGTGCTTCCATTGTGTCCGGGGAGCTGTTTTTT. Protein sequence: CASSASIVSGELFF.